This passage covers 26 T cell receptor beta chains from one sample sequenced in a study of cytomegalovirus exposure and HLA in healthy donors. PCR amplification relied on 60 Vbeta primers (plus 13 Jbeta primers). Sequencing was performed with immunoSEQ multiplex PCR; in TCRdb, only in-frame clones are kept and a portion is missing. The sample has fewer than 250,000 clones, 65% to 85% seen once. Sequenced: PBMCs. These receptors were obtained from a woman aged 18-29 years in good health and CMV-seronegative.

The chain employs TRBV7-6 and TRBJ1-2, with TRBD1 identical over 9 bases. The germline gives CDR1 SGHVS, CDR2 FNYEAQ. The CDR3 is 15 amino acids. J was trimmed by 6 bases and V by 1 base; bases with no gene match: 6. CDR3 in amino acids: CASSLGTGVGDGYTF. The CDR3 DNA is TGTGCCAGCAGCTTAGGGACAGGGGTCGGGGATGGCTACACCTTC.

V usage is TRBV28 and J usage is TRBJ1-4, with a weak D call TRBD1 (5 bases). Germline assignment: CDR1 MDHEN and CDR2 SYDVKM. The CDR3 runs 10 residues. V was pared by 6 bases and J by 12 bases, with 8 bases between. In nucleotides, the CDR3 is TGTGCCAGCAGGGGGGGGGAACTGTTTTTT. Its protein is CASRGGELFF.

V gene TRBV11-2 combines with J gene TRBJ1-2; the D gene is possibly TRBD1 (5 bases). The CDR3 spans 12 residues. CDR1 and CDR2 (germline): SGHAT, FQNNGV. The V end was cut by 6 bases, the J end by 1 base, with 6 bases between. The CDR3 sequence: CASSDSNYGYTF. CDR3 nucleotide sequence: TGTGCCAGCAGTGACAGTAACTATGGCTACACCTTC.

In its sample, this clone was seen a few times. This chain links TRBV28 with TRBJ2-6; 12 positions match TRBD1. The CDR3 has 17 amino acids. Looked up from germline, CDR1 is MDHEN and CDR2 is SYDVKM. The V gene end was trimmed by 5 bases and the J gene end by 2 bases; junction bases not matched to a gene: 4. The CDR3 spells CASSMGTGGPGANVLTF. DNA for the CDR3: TGTGCCAGCAGTATGGGGACAGGGGGCCCTGGGGCCAACGTCCTGACTTTC.

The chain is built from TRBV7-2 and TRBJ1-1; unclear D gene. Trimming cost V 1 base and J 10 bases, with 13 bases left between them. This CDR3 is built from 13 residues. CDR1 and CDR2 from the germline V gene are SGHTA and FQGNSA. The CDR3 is CASSLVVASTAFF. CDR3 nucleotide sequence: TGTGCCAGCAGCTTAGTTGTCGCCTCTACAGCTTTCTTT. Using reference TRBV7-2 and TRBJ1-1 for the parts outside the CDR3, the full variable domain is GAGVSQSPSNKVTEKGKDVELRCDPISGHTALYWYRQSLGQGLEFLIYFQGNSAPDKSGLPSDRFSAERTGGSVSTLTIQRTQQEDSAVYLCASSLVVASTAFFGQGTRLTVV.

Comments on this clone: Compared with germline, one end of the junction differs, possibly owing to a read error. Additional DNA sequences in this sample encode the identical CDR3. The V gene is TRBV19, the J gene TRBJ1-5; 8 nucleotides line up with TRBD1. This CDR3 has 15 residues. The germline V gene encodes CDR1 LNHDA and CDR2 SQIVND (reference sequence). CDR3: CASSDWTGTNQPQHF. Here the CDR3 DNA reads TGTGCCAGTAGTGACTGGACAGGGACGAATCAGCCTCAGCATTTT.

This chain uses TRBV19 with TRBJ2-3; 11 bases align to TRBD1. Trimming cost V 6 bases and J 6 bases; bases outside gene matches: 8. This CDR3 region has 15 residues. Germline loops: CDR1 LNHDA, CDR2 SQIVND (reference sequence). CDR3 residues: CASRRGQGAWDTQYF. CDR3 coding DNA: TGTGCCAGTAGGAGAGGACAGGGGGCCTGGGATACGCAGTATTTT.

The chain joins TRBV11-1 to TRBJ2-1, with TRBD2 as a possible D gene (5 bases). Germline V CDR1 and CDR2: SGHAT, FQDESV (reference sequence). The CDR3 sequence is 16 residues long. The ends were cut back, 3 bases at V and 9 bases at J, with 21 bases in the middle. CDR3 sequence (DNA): TGTGCCAGCAGCTTGTTGAGGACTGGCAGCACGGCTGAGCAGTTCTTC. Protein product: CASSLLRTGSTAEQFF. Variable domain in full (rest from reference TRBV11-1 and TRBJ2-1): EAEVAQSPRYKITEKSQAVAFWCDPISGHATLYWYRQILGQGPELLVQFQDESVVDDSQLPKDRFSAERLKGVDSTLKIQPAELGDSAMYLCASSLLRTGSTAEQFFGPGTRLTVL.

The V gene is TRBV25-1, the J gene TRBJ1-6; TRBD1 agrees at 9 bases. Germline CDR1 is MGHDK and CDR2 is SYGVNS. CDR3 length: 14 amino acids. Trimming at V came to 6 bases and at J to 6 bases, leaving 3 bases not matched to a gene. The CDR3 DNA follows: TGTGCCAGCAGGGAGGACAGGGGTAATTCACCCCTCCACTTT. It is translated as CASREDRGNSPLHF.

The CDR3 coding sequence is TGTGCCAGCAGCTTAGGGGGTCCGATTTCACCCCTCCACTTT. It translates to CASSLGGPISPLHF. This chain uses TRBV5-8 with TRBJ1-6, with TRBD1 as a possible D gene (6 bases). CDR1 and CDR2 from the germline V gene are SGHTS and YDEGEE. V lost 2 bases, J lost 9 bases, and 12 bases lay in between. The CDR3 consists of 14 residues. Drawing the rest from reference TRBV5-8 and TRBJ1-6, the complete variable domain is EAGVTQSPTHLIKTRGQQATLRCSPISGHTSVYWYQQALGLGLQFLLWYDEGEERNRGNFPPRFSGRQFPNYSSELNVNALELEDSALYLCASSLGGPISPLHFGNGTRLTVT.

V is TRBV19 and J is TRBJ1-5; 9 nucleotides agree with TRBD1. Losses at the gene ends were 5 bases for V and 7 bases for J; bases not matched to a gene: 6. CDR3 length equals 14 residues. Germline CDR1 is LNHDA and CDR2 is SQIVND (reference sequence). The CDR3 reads CASSETGGMQPQHF. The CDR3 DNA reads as TGTGCCAGTAGTGAGACAGGGGGAATGCAGCCCCAGCATTTT.

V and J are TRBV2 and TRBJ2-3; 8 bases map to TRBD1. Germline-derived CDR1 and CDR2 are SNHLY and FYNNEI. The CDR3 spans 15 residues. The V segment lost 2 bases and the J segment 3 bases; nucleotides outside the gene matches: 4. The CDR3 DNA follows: TGTGCCAGCAGTGAACGGACAGGGAGGACAGATACGCAGTATTTT. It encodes CASSERTGRTDTQYF.

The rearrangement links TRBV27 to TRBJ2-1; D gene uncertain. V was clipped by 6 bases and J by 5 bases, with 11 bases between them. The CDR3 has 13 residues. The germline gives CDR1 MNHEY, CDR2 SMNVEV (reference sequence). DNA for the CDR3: TGTGCCAGCAGACCTCACACACACAATGAGCAGTTCTTC. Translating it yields CASRPHTHNEQFF.

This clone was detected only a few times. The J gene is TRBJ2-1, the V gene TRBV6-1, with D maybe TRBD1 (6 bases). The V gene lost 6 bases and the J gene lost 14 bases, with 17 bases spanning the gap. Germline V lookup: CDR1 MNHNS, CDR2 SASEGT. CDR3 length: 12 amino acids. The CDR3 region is CASRDRTLGKFF. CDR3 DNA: TGTGCCAGCAGAGACAGGACCTTAGGGAAGTTCTTC.

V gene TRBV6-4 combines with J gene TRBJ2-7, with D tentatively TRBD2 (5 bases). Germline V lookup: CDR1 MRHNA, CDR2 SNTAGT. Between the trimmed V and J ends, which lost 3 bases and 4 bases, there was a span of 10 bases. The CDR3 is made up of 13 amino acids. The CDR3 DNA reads TGTGCCAGCAGTGAAGGGAGAAAGTACGAGCAGTACTTC. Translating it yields CASSEGRKYEQYF.

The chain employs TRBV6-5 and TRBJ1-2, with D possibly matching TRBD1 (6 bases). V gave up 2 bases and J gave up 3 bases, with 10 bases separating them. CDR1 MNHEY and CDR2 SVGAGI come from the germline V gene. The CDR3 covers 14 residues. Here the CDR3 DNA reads TGTGCCAGCAGTTACGCAGGGGATCACTATGGCTACACCTTC. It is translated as CASSYAGDHYGYTF.

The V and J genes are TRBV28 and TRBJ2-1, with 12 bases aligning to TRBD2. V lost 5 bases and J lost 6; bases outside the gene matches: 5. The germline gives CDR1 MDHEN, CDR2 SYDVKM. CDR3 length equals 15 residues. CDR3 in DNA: TGTGCCAGCAGTCCCACGGGACTAGCGGGCAATGAGCAGTTCTTC. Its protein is CASSPTGLAGNEQFF.

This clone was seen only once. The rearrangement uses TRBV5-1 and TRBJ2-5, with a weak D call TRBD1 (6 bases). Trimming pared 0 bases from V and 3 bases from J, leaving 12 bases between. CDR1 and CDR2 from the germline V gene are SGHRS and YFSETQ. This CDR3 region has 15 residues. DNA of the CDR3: TGCGCCAGCAGCTTGGCGCTCGGACAGAAAGAGACCCAGTACTTC. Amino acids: CASSLALGQKETQYF.

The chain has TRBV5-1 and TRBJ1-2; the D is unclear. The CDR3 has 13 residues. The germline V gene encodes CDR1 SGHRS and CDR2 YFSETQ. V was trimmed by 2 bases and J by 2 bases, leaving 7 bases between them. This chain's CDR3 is CASSFSMNYGYTF. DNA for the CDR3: TGCGCCAGCAGCTTTTCTATGAACTATGGCTACACCTTC.

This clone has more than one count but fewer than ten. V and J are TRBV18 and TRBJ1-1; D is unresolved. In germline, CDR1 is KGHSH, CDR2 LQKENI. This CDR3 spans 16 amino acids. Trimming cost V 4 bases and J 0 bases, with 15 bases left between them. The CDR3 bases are TGTGCCAGCTCACTAATCAGGACTGGGATGAACACTGAAGCTTTCTTT. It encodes CASSLIRTGMNTEAFF.

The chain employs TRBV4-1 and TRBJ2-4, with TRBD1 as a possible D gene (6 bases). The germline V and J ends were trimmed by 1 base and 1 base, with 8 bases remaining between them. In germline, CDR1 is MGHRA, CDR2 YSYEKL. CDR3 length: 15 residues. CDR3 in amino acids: CASSQGRGAKNIQYF. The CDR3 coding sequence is TGCGCCAGCAGCCAAGGCAGGGGTGCCAAAAACATTCAGTACTTC.

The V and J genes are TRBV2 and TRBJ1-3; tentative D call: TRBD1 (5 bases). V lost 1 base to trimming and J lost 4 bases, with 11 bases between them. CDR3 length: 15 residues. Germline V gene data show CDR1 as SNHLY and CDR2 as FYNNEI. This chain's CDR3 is CASSEVRQGGNTIYF. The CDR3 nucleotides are TGTGCCAGCAGTGAAGTACGTCAGGGAGGAAACACCATATATTTT. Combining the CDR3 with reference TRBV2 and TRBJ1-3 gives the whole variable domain EPEVTQTPSHQVTQMGQEVILRCVPISNHLYFYWYRQILGQKVEFLVSFYNNEISEKSEIFDDQFSVERPDGSNFTLKIRSTKLEDSAMYFCASSEVRQGGNTIYFGEGSWLTVV.

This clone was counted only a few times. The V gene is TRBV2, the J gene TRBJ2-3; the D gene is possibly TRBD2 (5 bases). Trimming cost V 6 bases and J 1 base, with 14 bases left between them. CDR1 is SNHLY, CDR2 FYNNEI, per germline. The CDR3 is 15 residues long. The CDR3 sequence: CASSLEGLGTDTQYF. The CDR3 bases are TGTGCCAGCAGCCTAGAGGGTCTCGGCACAGATACGCAGTATTTT.

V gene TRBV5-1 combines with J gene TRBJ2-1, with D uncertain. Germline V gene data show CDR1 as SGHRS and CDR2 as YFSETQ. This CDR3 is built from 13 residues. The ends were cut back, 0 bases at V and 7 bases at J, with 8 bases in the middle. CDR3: CASSLVTENEQFF. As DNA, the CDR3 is TGCGCCAGCAGCTTGGTCACAGAAAATGAGCAGTTCTTC.

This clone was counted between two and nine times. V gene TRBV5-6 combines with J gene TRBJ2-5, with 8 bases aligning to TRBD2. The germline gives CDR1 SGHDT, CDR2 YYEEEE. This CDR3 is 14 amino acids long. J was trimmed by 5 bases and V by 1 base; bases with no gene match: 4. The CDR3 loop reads CASSLMRGAETQYF. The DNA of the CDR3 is TGTGCCAGCAGCTTGATGCGGGGGGCTGAGACCCAGTACTTC.

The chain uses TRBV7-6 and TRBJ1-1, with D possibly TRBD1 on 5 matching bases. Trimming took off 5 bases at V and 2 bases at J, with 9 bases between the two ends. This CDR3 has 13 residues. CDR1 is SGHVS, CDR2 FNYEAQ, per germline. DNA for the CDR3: TGTGCCAGCAGCCCCAGGGTCAACACTGAAGCTTTCTTT. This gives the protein CASSPRVNTEAFF.